The following is a T cell receptor (beta chain) sequence with its context. Its target is unknown. The data are from a study of CD8+ T cells in alopecia areata. The study, taken as a whole, reports: Scalp samples also contribute reads from the resident alphabeta T cells found in normal skin. It was lesional scalp, especially alopecia totalis/universalis, that showed higher clonality than normal scalp.

RNA, once extracted, was reverse transcribed into cDNA for use as the sequencing template. The assay was immunoSEQ multiplex PCR, and TCRdb's table has in-frame clones only and misses some. The table includes around 210,000 clones, 45% to 70% detected once. This CDR3 is built from 15 residues. Germline CDR1 is MNHEY and CDR2 is SVGAGI. V lost 6 bases and J 0 bases, leaving 15 bases between the germline ends. The sorting of PBMCs gave CD4+ and CD8+ T cells. The V gene is TRBV6-5, the J gene TRBJ2-7, with TRBD1 as a possible D gene (6 bases). The sequencing sample was made of CD8+ T cells sorted from blood. This sequence originates from a human donor in good health. The chain's CDR3 is CASSTGTYSSYEQYF. The CDR3 bases are TGTGCCAGCAGCACCGGGACATACAGCTCCTACGAGCAGTACTTC.